The 30 T cell receptor beta chains below were found in one sample sequenced in a study of blood T cell repertoires in COVID-19. Assay used: immunoSEQ multiplex PCR; TCRdb lists only in-frame clones, some missing. The profile covers 330,000 or so clones, with about 87% appearing a single time and over 4.5% taken by the ten largest. The sample consisted of PBMCs or T cells enriched from blood (not recorded which). These receptors came from a man younger than 45 who had recovered from COVID-19.

J is TRBJ1-5 and V is TRBV30; D is perhaps TRBD1 (5 bases). V lost 3 bases and J lost 0, with 9 bases in between. The CDR3 is 14 amino acids. Germline values: CDR1 GTSNPN, CDR2 SVGIG (reference sequence). The CDR3 protein is CAWRETASNQPQHF. CDR3 in DNA: TGTGCCTGGAGGGAGACAGCTAGCAATCAGCCCCAGCATTTT.

The chain recombines TRBV3-1 (or the pseudogene TRBV3-2) with TRBJ2-1, with D possibly TRBD2 on 6 matching bases. The germline gives CDR1 LGHDT, CDR2 YNNKEL (reference sequence). Trimming stripped 4 bases from V and 9 bases from J, with 16 bases between. The CDR3 loop spans 14 amino acids. This CDR3 is CASSLKFLGGEQFF. CDR3 bases: TGTGCCAGCAGCCTAAAGTTCCTGGGGGGTGAGCAGTTCTTC.

Worth noting for this clone: The same CDR3 can be traced to other DNA sequences in this sample. This chain links TRBV28 with TRBJ1-5; 7 bases align to TRBD1. Germline CDR1 MDHEN, CDR2 SYDVKM. This CDR3 has 14 amino acids. With 4 bases clipped from V and 4 bases from J, the junction kept 4 bases outside the gene matches. For the CDR3, the DNA is TGTGCCAGCAGTTCCGGGACAGATAATCAGCCCCAGCATTTT. It specifies CASSSGTDNQPQHF. Using reference TRBV28 and TRBJ1-5 for the parts outside the CDR3, the full variable domain is DVKVTQSSRYLVKRTGEKVFLECVQDMDHENMFWYRQDPGLGLRLIYFSYDVKMKEKGDIPEGYSVSREKKERFSLILESASTNQTSMYLCASSSGTDNQPQHFGDGTRLSIL.

The chain couples TRBV15 to TRBJ1-4, with 9 positions matching TRBD1. V lost 2 bases to trimming and J lost 6 bases; unmatched junction nucleotides: 7. CDR1 and CDR2 from the germline V gene are LNHNV and YYDKDF (reference sequence). The CDR3 sequence is 16 residues long. The DNA for the CDR3 is TGTGCCACCAGCAGATCCCGGACAGGGGTGGATGAAAAACTGTTTTTT. This translates into CATSRSRTGVDEKLFF.

This clone was counted between two and nine times. The chain couples TRBV7-8 to TRBJ2-3; possible D gene TRBD2, 7 bases. V was cut by 11 bases and J by 4 bases, with 25 bases left in between. CDR1 is SGHVS and CDR2 is FQNEAQ in the germline V gene. The CDR3 sequence is 16 residues long. CDR3 region: CASRLGGRGVSDTQYF. CDR3 coding DNA: TGTGCCTCTCGTCTCGGGGGGCGAGGTGTCTCAGATACGCAGTATTTT.

The V and J genes are TRBV28 and TRBJ2-7; D is unclear. The germline CDR1 and CDR2 sequences are MDHEN and SYDVKM. V was shortened by 2 bases and J by 0 bases, with 11 bases between the two germline ends. The CDR3 is 15 residues long. The CDR3 protein is CASSLTVLSSYEQYF. CDR3 DNA sequence: TGTGCCAGCAGTTTAACCGTTTTGAGCTCCTACGAGCAGTACTTC.

The chain combines TRBV7-3 with TRBJ2-7, with 9 bases identical to TRBD2. The CDR3 loop spans 15 amino acids. CDR1 SGHTA and CDR2 FQGTGA come from the germline V gene. J lost 4 bases, V lost 4 bases, and 8 bases had no gene match. CDR3 bases: TGTGCCAGCAGCTCCGGGAGCGGGGGGTCGTACGAGCAGTACTTC. This codes for CASSSGSGGSYEQYF.

The chain links TRBV18 to TRBJ1-2, with a tentative D call TRBD1 (5 bases). CDR1 is KGHSH, CDR2 LQKENI, per germline. The CDR3 length is 15 residues. V was cut by 2 bases and J by 2 bases, with 12 bases left in between. CDR3 sequence: CASSPNVQGNYGYTF. CDR3 sequence (DNA): TGTGCCAGCTCACCAAATGTTCAGGGAAACTATGGCTACACCTTC.

V usage is TRBV5-1 and J usage is TRBJ2-7, with D possibly matching TRBD2 (5 bases). The CDR3 runs 16 residues. V gave up 0 bases and J gave up 4 bases, with 17 bases separating them. CDR1 is SGHRS and CDR2 is YFSETQ in the germline V gene. The CDR3 DNA reads as TGCGCCAGCAGCTTGGCCGGTAGAGGGATGGCGTACGAGCAGTACTTC. As protein: CASSLAGRGMAYEQYF.

The V call is TRBV5-5, the J call TRBJ2-7; 11 nucleotides align to TRBD2. This CDR3 comprises 15 residues. CDR1 and CDR2 from the germline V gene are SGHKS and YYEKEE (reference sequence). The V gene end was trimmed by 4 bases and the J gene end by 3 bases; junction bases not matched to a gene: 6. DNA for the CDR3: TGTGCCAGCAGCCCTAGCGGGGGGACTATCTACGAGCAGTACTTC. This translates into CASSPSGGTIYEQYF.

This chain uses TRBV28 with TRBJ1-5, with 9 bases fitting TRBD1. Germline V gives CDR1 MDHEN, CDR2 SYDVKM. The ends lost 0 bases at V and 6 bases at J; junction bases unmatched: 3. The CDR3 covers 15 residues. Here the CDR3 reads CASSLWGQGSQPQHF. CDR3 coding DNA: TGTGCCAGCAGTTTATGGGGACAGGGCAGTCAGCCCCAGCATTTT.

J is TRBJ2-2 and V is TRBV27; possible D gene TRBD1, 6 bases. The CDR3 sequence is 15 residues long. The germline V gene encodes CDR1 MNHEY and CDR2 SMNVEV (reference sequence). V was trimmed by 5 bases and J by 0 bases, leaving 10 bases between them. The CDR3 bases are TGTGCCAGCAGTATCAGGGGTGCGAACACCGGGGAGCTGTTTTTT. Its protein product is CASSIRGANTGELFF.

The chain carries TRBV24-1 and TRBJ2-3; 10 bases agree with TRBD2. The CDR3 has 17 amino acids. The V segment lost 1 base and the J segment 8 bases; nucleotides outside the gene matches: 11. The germline V gene encodes CDR1 KGHDR and CDR2 SFDVKD. The CDR3 here is CATSDFAAGGRFGTQYF. CDR3 nucleotide sequence: TGTGCCACCAGTGATTTTGCAGCGGGGGGGCGTTTTGGTACGCAGTATTTT.

V gene TRBV18 combines with J gene TRBJ1-2; D is uncertain. The CDR3 consists of 12 residues. The V end was cut by 6 bases, the J end by 6 bases, with 11 bases between. CDR1 is KGHSH, CDR2 LQKENI, per germline. CDR3 bases: TGTGCCAGCTCCCCGACATTGGATGGCTACACCTTC. Translating gives CASSPTLDGYTF.

The chain uses TRBV7-9 and TRBJ1-1; TRBD1 matches 9 bases. J lost 5 bases, V lost 5 bases, and 6 bases had no gene match. The CDR3 length is 14 residues. Per the germline V gene, CDR1 is SEHNR and CDR2 is FQNEAQ (reference sequence). CDR3 coding DNA: TGTGCCAGCAGCCGACAGGGGGTGATAACTGAAGCTTTCTTT. Encoded protein: CASSRQGVITEAFF.

The chain couples TRBV6-5 to TRBJ1-1; TRBD1 agrees at 10 bases. CDR3 size: 15 residues. Looked up from germline, CDR1 is MNHEY and CDR2 is SVGAGI. V lost 6 bases, J lost 3 bases, and 7 bases stayed unmatched. The CDR3 DNA sequence: TGTGCCAGCAGCCCCGGACAGGGGGAGGACACTGAAGCTTTCTTT. Translation gives CASSPGQGEDTEAFF.

This clone was seen more than once but under ten times. The V call is TRBV16, the J call TRBJ2-2; TRBD2 might be the D (5 bases). Trimming pared 3 bases from V and 5 bases from J, leaving 19 bases between. The CDR3 runs to 17 residues. Germline V gives CDR1 KGHSY, CDR2 FQNENV. The CDR3 region is CASSHLGVGSSTGELFF. CDR3 coding DNA: TGTGCCAGCAGCCATCTGGGAGTTGGTAGTTCGACCGGGGAGCTGTTTTTT.

This clone came up once. V and J are TRBV11-2 and TRBJ2-5; D is undetermined. Deletions cut 5 bases from V and 6 bases from J, with 10 bases between. CDR1 and CDR2 from the germline V gene are SGHAT and FQNNGV. There are 12 residues in the CDR3. CDR3 nucleotide sequence: TGTGCCAGCAGCCAGTCCATACAGACCCAGTACTTC. Protein: CASSQSIQTQYF.

The CDR3 sequence: CASSLVQGANYGYTF. The CDR3, as DNA: TGCGCCAGCAGCTTGGTACAGGGGGCTAACTATGGCTACACCTTC. This chain joins TRBV5-1 and TRBJ1-2; 8 positions agree with TRBD1. V lost 0 bases and J lost 0; bases outside the gene matches: 1. CDR1 is SGHRS and CDR2 is YFSETQ in the germline V gene. CDR3 length: 15 residues.

The chain has TRBV2 and TRBJ1-1; 8 bases agree with TRBD1. Germline V gives CDR1 SNHLY, CDR2 FYNNEI. The V gene end was trimmed by 7 bases and the J gene end by 2 bases; junction bases not matched to a gene: 3. There are 13 residues in the CDR3. The CDR3 DNA reads as TGTGCCAGCACCAGGGGGCTAAACACTGAAGCTTTCTTT. It codes for CASTRGLNTEAFF.

The rearrangement links TRBV6-2 or TRBV6-3 to TRBJ1-5, with 9 positions matching TRBD1. Germline lookup yields CDR1 MNHEY and CDR2 SVGEGT. V shed 2 bases and J 5 bases; nucleotides not matched to a gene: 4. This CDR3 comprises 15 residues. This CDR3 is CASSYRTGVDQPQHF. The CDR3 DNA is TGTGCCAGCAGTTACAGGACAGGGGTTGATCAGCCCCAGCATTTT.

The rearrangement joins TRBV30 to TRBJ2-7, with TRBD2 matching over 9 bases. The germline CDR1 and CDR2 sequences are GTSNPN and SVGIG (reference sequence). The V gene end was trimmed by 0 bases and the J gene end by 7 bases; junction bases not matched to a gene: 7. This CDR3 has 14 residues. CDR3 in DNA: TGTGCCTGGAGTGTACGCCTAGCGGGGATTGAGCAGTACTTC. It encodes CAWSVRLAGIEQYF. The full variable domain, with the rest looked up from reference TRBV30 and TRBJ2-7, is SQTIHQWPATLVQPVGSPLSLECTVEGTSNPNLYWYRQAAGRGLQLLFYSVGIGQISSEVPQNLSASRPQDRQFILSSKKLLLSDSGFYLCAWSVRLAGIEQYFGPGTRLTVT.

The chain links TRBV30 to TRBJ2-1; TRBD1 agrees at 7 bases. V dropped 2 bases and J dropped 7; count of bases not matched to a gene: 2. The germline CDR1 and CDR2 sequences are GTSNPN and SVGIG (reference sequence). This CDR3 has 12 amino acids. In DNA form, the CDR3 reads TGTGCCTGGAGTACAGGGGTGAATGAGCAGTTCTTC. This gives the protein CAWSTGVNEQFF. Using reference TRBV30 and TRBJ2-1 for the parts outside the CDR3, the full variable domain is SQTIHQWPATLVQPVGSPLSLECTVEGTSNPNLYWYRQAAGRGLQLLFYSVGIGQISSEVPQNLSASRPQDRQFILSSKKLLLSDSGFYLCAWSTGVNEQFFGPGTRLTVL.

This clone was seen only once. The chain carries TRBV2 and TRBJ2-1; possibly TRBD2 for D (9 bases). CDR3 length: 19 amino acids. Trimming cost V 6 bases and J 7 bases, with 31 bases left between them. Germline V gene lookup returns CDR1 SNHLY and CDR2 FYNNEI. Written as DNA, the CDR3 is TGTGCCAGCAGGCCAGGACAGGGTATATGGAGCGGGGGGTTTAATGAGCAGTTCTTC. Amino acids: CASRPGQGIWSGGFNEQFF.

The CDR3 loop is CASSSKLGGKQFF. The CDR3 DNA sequence: TGCGCCAGCAGCTCAAAGTTGGGGGGAAAGCAGTTCTTC. The V and J genes are TRBV5-1 and TRBJ2-1, with D perhaps TRBD2 (6 bases). Germline V gene data show CDR1 as SGHRS and CDR2 as YFSETQ. This CDR3 spans 13 amino acids. Trimming pared 3 bases from V and 11 bases from J, leaving 15 bases between. Full variable domain (remainder filled in from reference TRBV5-1 and TRBJ2-1): KAGVTQTPRYLIKTRGQQVTLSCSPISGHRSVSWYQQTPGQGLQFLFEYFSETQRNKGNFPGRFSGRQFSNSRSEMNVSTLELGDSALYLCASSSKLGGKQFFGPGTRLTVL.

The chain is built from TRBV7-9 and TRBJ1-5; D is ambiguous. The CDR3 consists of 13 residues. V gave up 3 bases and J gave up 6 bases, with 9 bases separating them. The germline V gene has CDR1 SEHNR and CDR2 FQNEAQ (reference sequence). CDR3 amino acids: CASSFTESQPQHF. CDR3 bases: TGTGCCAGCAGCTTTACGGAGAGTCAGCCCCAGCATTTT.

The V call is TRBV6-5, the J call TRBJ1-4, with 7 bases matching TRBD1. The CDR3 consists of 13 residues. The V segment lost 6 bases and the J segment 6 bases; nucleotides outside the gene matches: 4. Per germline, CDR1 MNHEY and CDR2 SVGAGI. CDR3 nucleotide sequence: TGTGCCAGCAGGAGGGACAGATATGAAAAACTGTTTTTT. Translation gives CASRRDRYEKLFF.

In its sample, this clone was seen a few times. The chain joins TRBV10-2 to TRBJ1-2, with 8 bases aligning to TRBD1. The CDR3 is 15 residues long. Germline V lookup: CDR1 WSHSY, CDR2 SAAADI. After removal of 0 bases from V and 4 bases from J, the junction contained 4 bases not matched to a gene. As DNA, the CDR3 is TGCGCCAGCAGTGAGTCGGGCAGGGGGCGCTATGGCTACACCTTC. It yields the protein CASSESGRGRYGYTF.

The rearrangement uses TRBV2 and TRBJ1-1; D is possibly TRBD1 (6 bases). There are 14 residues in the CDR3. Germline CDR1 reads SNHLY; CDR2 reads FYNNEI. Trimming shortened V by 10 bases and J by 1 base, and 16 bases separated the two germline ends. This chain's CDR3 is CATNRELANTEAFF. Here the CDR3 DNA reads TGTGCCACCAACAGGGAGTTAGCGAACACTGAAGCTTTCTTT.

J is TRBJ2-7 and V is TRBV5-1; 9 bases are a match to TRBD1. This CDR3 has 13 amino acids. Germline V CDR1 and CDR2: SGHRS, YFSETQ. Trimming removed 6 bases from V and 3 bases from J; junction bases left unmatched: 4. This CDR3 reads CASKGQGNYEQYF. Here the CDR3 DNA reads TGCGCCAGCAAAGGACAGGGGAACTACGAGCAGTACTTC.